These T cell receptor beta chains were read from a single sample in a study of monozygotic twins with cystic fibrosis. Libraries were prepared by immunoSEQ multiplex PCR; TCRdb keeps only in-frame clonotypes and omits some of them. The repertoire includes just over 14,000 clones, 80% to 90% of them detected once, and around 1.1% sits in the top ten. The sequencing input was blood. The receptor source for this set is a boy aged 10-17 years with cystic fibrosis. The CDR3 runs from the conserved cysteine through the conserved F or W. A D gene is named only where the DNA matches it firmly. A clone size is listed for some rows: how often the clone was seen (once, few, many), or a class if it is expanded.

TRBV6-1	-	TRBJ2-7	-	TGTGCCAGCAGGACCTCCGGGCGATTCTACGAGCAGTACTTC	CASRTSGRFYEQYF
TRBV6-1	-	TRBJ2-5	-	TGTGCCAGCAGTGAAGGCGGGGGCGAGTGGGAGACCCAGTACTTC	CASSEGGGEWETQYF
TRBV10-3	TRBD1	TRBJ1-1	-	TGTGCCATCAGTGAACCGACAGGGAGTCGGGACACTGAAGCTTTCTTT	CAISEPTGSRDTEAFF
TRBV2	-	TRBJ2-7	-	TGTGCCAGCAGTGATGGCGCTTACCTCCCCTACGAGCAGTACTTC	CASSDGAYLPYEQYF
TRBV19	TRBD1	TRBJ2-1	-	TGTGCCAGTAGCACAGGGACAGGGTATATCAACAATGAGCAGTTCTTC	CASSTGTGYINNEQFF
TRBV5-1	-	TRBJ1-2	few	TGCGCCAGCAGAGAGGGTACTGATGGCTACACCTTC	CASREGTDGYTF
TRBV4-1	-	TRBJ1-3	-	TGCGCCAGCAGCCAAGACTGGAGCTCTGGAAACACCATATATTTT	CASSQDWSSGNTIYF
TRBV28	TRBD1	TRBJ1-5	-	TGTGCCAGCAGTACCAGACAGGGTGGCAATCAGCCCCAGCATTTT	CASSTRQGGNQPQHF
TRBV5-1	-	TRBJ2-7	-	TGCGCCAGCAGCTTGGCCAGCTCCTACGAGCAGTACTTC	CASSLASSYEQYF
TRBV6-1	-	TRBJ2-7	-	TGTGCCAGCAGTGACGTGTGGGGGGCCTCCTACGAGCAGTACTTC	CASSDVWGASYEQYF
TRBV27	TRBD1	TRBJ1-5	few	TGTGCCAGCAGTTTAAAGGGACAGGGGAGGCAGCCCCAGCATTTT	CASSLKGQGRQPQHF
TRBV7-2	TRBD1	TRBJ1-2	-	TGTGCCAGCAGCTTAGTTGCAGGGGGCGTCTTGAACTATGGCTACACCTTC	CASSLVAGGVLNYGYTF
TRBV7-8	-	TRBJ2-1	-	TGTGCCAGCAGTATAGCGGAATACTCCTACAATGAGCAGTTCTTC	CASSIAEYSYNEQFF
TRBV7-9	-	TRBJ2-1	once	TGTGCCAGCAGCTTTCGCCCGGATAGCTCCTACAATGAGCAGTTCTTC	CASSFRPDSSYNEQFF
TRBV9	-	TRBJ2-7	-	TGTGCCAGCAGCGAGGGGTCAGGGGGGGCCCCTCACGAGCAGTACTTC	CASSEGSGGAPHEQYF
TRBV5-1	-	TRBJ1-3	-	TGCGCCAGCAGCTTGTCTGTTCAGGGGATCTCTGGAAACACCATATATTTT	CASSLSVQGISGNTIYF
TRBV11-2	-	TRBJ1-2	-	TGTGCCAGCAGCTTAGGGCCAGGCAACTATGGCTACACCTTC	CASSLGPGNYGYTF
TRBV18	-	TRBJ2-2	-	TGTGCCAGCTCACCACCAACCGGGGAGCTGTTTTTT	CASSPPTGELFF
TRBV19	-	TRBJ1-3	-	TGTGCCAGTTCGCGACAGGCGGGAAACACCATATATTTT	CASSRQAGNTIYF
TRBV27	TRBD1	TRBJ1-1	-	TGTGCCAGCAGTTTATCGACAGGGGCGCTGGGCACTGAAGCTTTCTTT	CASSLSTGALGTEAFF
TRBV11-2	-	TRBJ2-3	-	TGTGCCAGCAGCTACGACGTGGGGCTGAACACAGATACGCAGTATTTT	CASSYDVGLNTDTQYF
TRBV15	TRBD1	TRBJ1-5	-	TGTGCCACCAGAAAGTTTACAGGGGGCGAACAGCCCCAGCATTTT	CATRKFTGGEQPQHF
TRBV6-6	TRBD2	TRBJ2-1	-	TGTGCCAGCAGTTACGGCGGGGGGACCAACAATGAGCAGTTCTTC	CASSYGGGTNNEQFF
TRBV5-1	-	TRBJ1-6	few	TGCGCCAGCAGCGGAACTAATAATTCACCCCTCCACTTT	CASSGTNNSPLHF
TRBV4-1	TRBD2	TRBJ2-1	few	TGCGCCAGCAGCCACCGATTAGGGACTAGCGGGGGGGCGAATGAGCAGTTCTTC	CASSHRLGTSGGANEQFF
TRBV5-1	-	TRBJ2-1	-	TGCGCCAGCAGCTTTTCGCCGGGACGATACAATGAGCAGTTCTTC	CASSFSPGRYNEQFF
TRBV5-1	TRBD1	TRBJ1-1	-	TGCGCCAGCAGCTTGGGGACAGGGGTTGGGGCTGAAGCTTTCTTT	CASSLGTGVGAEAFF
TRBV2	TRBD1	TRBJ1-4	-	TGTGCCAGCAGTTCACAGGGGGAGAATGAAAAACTGTTTTTT	CASSSQGENEKLFF
TRBV6-5	-	TRBJ1-3	-	TGTGCCAGCAGGACTAGCCAGGGATCTGGAAACACCATATATTTT	CASRTSQGSGNTIYF
TRBV30	TRBD2	TRBJ2-1	-	TGTGCCTGGAGTGGCCCGGGACTAGCGAGCTACAATGAGCAGTTCTTC	CAWSGPGLASYNEQFF
TRBV11-2	TRBD2	TRBJ2-3	-	TGTGCCAGCAGCTTAGTTACTAGCGGGGGGAGCACAGATACGCAGTATTTT	CASSLVTSGGSTDTQYF
TRBV4-2	-	TRBJ1-3	once	TGTGCCAGCAGCCAAGATCTTCACCGAAACGCTGGAAACACCATATATTTT	CASSQDLHRNAGNTIYF
TRBV4-1	TRBD1	TRBJ2-1	-	TGCGCCAGCAGCCAAGAAAATACAGGGGTTGACAATGAGCAGTTCTTC	CASSQENTGVDNEQFF
TRBV5-1	-	TRBJ2-1	-	TGCGCCAGCAGAAAAGGGAATGAGCAGTTCTTC	CASRKGNEQFF
TRBV12-5	TRBD2	TRBJ2-2	-	TGTGCTAGTGGTTTGACAACGGGAGGGAGAACCGGGGAGCTGTTTTTT	CASGLTTGGRTGELFF
TRBV2	TRBD1	TRBJ1-2	-	TGTGCCAGCAGGGGGATCCTGGACAGGGCGCAATATGGCTACACCTTC	CASRGILDRAQYGYTF
TRBV19	TRBD1	TRBJ2-2	-	TGTGCCAGTAGTTCAGAATCCCGGACAGGCTTCATCCAAACCGGGGAGCTGTTTTTT	CASSSESRTGFIQTGELFF
TRBV7-8	-	TRBJ2-7	-	TGTGCCAGCAGCCGCCCAGGGCTCGGGTTGTACGAGCAGTACTTC	CASSRPGLGLYEQYF
TRBV5-1	TRBD1	TRBJ1-3	-	TGCGCCAGCAGCCCATCAGGGGGCTCTGGAAACACCATATATTTT	CASSPSGGSGNTIYF
TRBV4-2	TRBD1	TRBJ2-2	-	TGTGCCAGCAGCCCCGGGACAGTGAACACCGGGGAGCTGTTTTTT	CASSPGTVNTGELFF
TRBV30	TRBD1	TRBJ1-2	-	TGTGCCGGTGACAGGGGGGATGGCTACACCTTC	CAGDRGDGYTF
TRBV7-8	-	TRBJ2-7	-	TGTGCCAGCAGCTCAAGAAGGCCGGCCTACGAGCAGTACTTC	CASSSRRPAYEQYF
TRBV2	-	TRBJ1-2	-	TGTGCCAGCATCCTGTGGGGGTATCGGACAGAGCCGGTCCTCCGTAGGAGCTACACCTTC	CASILWGYRTEPVLRRSYTF